A selection of T cell receptor beta chains follows, all from one sample in a study of control samples from healthy donors and cancer patients. Profiled with immunoSEQ multiplex PCR; TCRdb holds only in-frame clones, not every one. The profile covers roughly 84,000 clones, with around 91% appearing a single time and over 5.5% taken by the ten largest. The sample was blood. The receptors shown here come from a man aged 50 to 60 in good health. Each CDR3 is given with its conserved first and last residue. A D gene is named only where the DNA matches it firmly. Not all rows give a size; the values are once, few, many and, for expanded clones, a class.

V	size	J	D	DNA	CDR3
TRBV5-1	few	TRBJ2-6	NA	TGCGCCAGCAGCTGGGACATGCCTGGGGCCAACGTCCTGACTTTC	CASSWDMPGANVLTF
TRBV7-2	NA	TRBJ2-7	NA	TGTGCCAGCAGCTCAGGGATTAGCTCCTACGAGCAGTACTTC	CASSSGISSYEQYF
TRBV27	NA	TRBJ2-2	NA	TGTGCCAGCAGTTTAAGAAGGGACACCGGGGAGCTGTTTTTT	CASSLRRDTGELFF
TRBV6-5	NA	TRBJ1-4	NA	TGTGCCAGCAGTTATAGTCAGGGCACTAATGAAAAACTGTTTTTT	CASSYSQGTNEKLFF
TRBV7-9	NA	TRBJ1-6	NA	TGTGCCAGCAGCTTAGCCGCCTTGGGTACACCCCTCCACTTT	CASSLAALGTPLHF
TRBV9	NA	TRBJ2-3	NA	TGTGCCAGCAGCGTAGATTGGAGCACAGATACGCAGTATTTT	CASSVDWSTDTQYF
TRBV30	NA	TRBJ1-6	NA	TGTGCCTGGAACGACAATCTTTCACCCCTCCACTTT	CAWNDNLSPLHF
TRBV7-6	NA	TRBJ2-5	NA	TGTGCCGGGGCCAGTGAAGAGACCCAGTACTTC	CAGASEETQYF
TRBV2	NA	TRBJ1-6	TRBD1	TGTGCCAGCAGTTGGGACAGGGAGGGCGTGTCTGTCATGTTGGGATCACCCCTCCACTTT	CASSWDREGVSVMLGSPLHF
TRBV12-3/TRBV12-4	NA	TRBJ2-1	NA	TGTGCCAGCAGTTTCCCTTACGGAATACGGCAGTTCTTC	CASSFPYGIRQFF
TRBV5-6	NA	TRBJ1-5	NA	TGTGCCAGCAGCTTGGCATCAGGTTGGCCAAATCAGCCCCAGCATTTT	CASSLASGWPNQPQHF
TRBV5-4	NA	TRBJ2-6	TRBD1	TGTGCCAGCAGCTTTTCAGGGGGCTATTCTGGGGCCAACGTCCTGACTTTC	CASSFSGGYSGANVLTF
TRBV6-6	NA	TRBJ1-6	NA	TGTGCCAGCAGTACCGGGAGCTTAAATTCACCCCTCCACTTT	CASSTGSLNSPLHF
TRBV29-1	once	TRBJ1-2	NA	TGCAGCGTCCGCGAGACAGGCGATGTTGGCTACACCTTC	CSVRETGDVGYTF
TRBV7-2	NA	TRBJ2-1	TRBD1	TGTGCCAGCAGCCTCGGGACAGGGGGCAATGAGCAGTTCTTC	CASSLGTGGNEQFF
TRBV5-1	NA	TRBJ2-2	TRBD1	TGCGCCAGCTGGGGGACAGGGATGTACGGGGAGCTGTTTTTT	CASWGTGMYGELFF
TRBV11-2	NA	TRBJ2-3	NA	TGTGCCAGCAGCCCTGTTCGGGGGAGCACAGATACGCAGTATTTT	CASSPVRGSTDTQYF
TRBV5-1	NA	TRBJ2-2	NA	TGCGCCAGCAGCTTGGACGGGGGTAGAAACACCGGGGAGCTGTTTTTT	CASSLDGGRNTGELFF
TRBV6-5	NA	TRBJ1-2	NA	TGTGCCAGCAGCCAAGGGACATCAGGCTACACCTTC	CASSQGTSGYTF
TRBV7-6	NA	TRBJ2-3	NA	TGTGCCAGCCTGAGGGGCGGGACTCCGTCCACAGATACGCAGTATTTT	CASLRGGTPSTDTQYF
TRBV18	NA	TRBJ1-1	NA	TGTGCCAGCTCACCGGGGAAGGGGTGGATGAACACTGAAGCTTTCTTT	CASSPGKGWMNTEAFF
TRBV12-3/TRBV12-4	NA	TRBJ2-1	NA	TGTGCCAGCGGCCTCCCCAATGAGCAGTTCTTC	CASGLPNEQFF
TRBV2	NA	TRBJ1-5	NA	TGTGCCAGCAGCCGAGGGTCGAGCAATCAGCCCCAGCATTTT	CASSRGSSNQPQHF
TRBV19	once	TRBJ2-2	NA	TGTGCCAGCACCATGGGGGCGCGCTCCGGGGAGCTGTTTTTT	CASTMGARSGELFF
TRBV5-1	NA	TRBJ1-1	NA	TGCGCCAGCAGCTTAGATCTTATTCGGACTGAAGCTTTCTTT	CASSLDLIRTEAFF
TRBV2	NA	TRBJ1-5	NA	TGTGCCAGCAGTGAGTTACAACCCACCTATCAGCCCCAGCATTTT	CASSELQPTYQPQHF
TRBV6-1	NA	TRBJ2-3	TRBD2	TGTGCCAGCAGTGACGACCGGGGGCGGGGGGCAACAGATACGCAGTATTTT	CASSDDRGRGATDTQYF
TRBV19	NA	TRBJ2-7	TRBD2	TGTGCCACCGCGGGGGAAACCTACGAGCAGTACTTC	CATAGETYEQYF
TRBV5-8	NA	TRBJ2-7	TRBD1	TGTGCCAGCGCCCTGGGACAGGGGCTATACGAGCAGTACTTC	CASALGQGLYEQYF
TRBV19	NA	TRBJ1-6	NA	TGTGCCAGTCAGGCCAGGGGTGGTGTTGGGCGTTCACCCCTCCACTTT	CASQARGGVGRSPLHF
TRBV18	NA	TRBJ2-1	TRBD1	TGTGCCAGCTCACCACGTGGACAGGGAACCAATGAGCAGTTCTTC	CASSPRGQGTNEQFF
TRBV25-1	NA	TRBJ2-3	TRBD2	TGTGCCAGCAGTGAATATAAAACTAGCGGGGGGGATACGCAGTATTTT	CASSEYKTSGGDTQYF
TRBV4-1	NA	TRBJ2-5	NA	TGCGCCAGCAGCCAATTGGACCCCATCTTGCAAGAGACCCAGTACTTC	CASSQLDPILQETQYF
TRBV6-1	NA	TRBJ1-5	NA	TGTGCCAGCAGTGAATGGGCAGGGAGCAATCAGCCCCAGCATTTT	CASSEWAGSNQPQHF
TRBV7-9	NA	TRBJ1-5	NA	TGTGCCAGCAGCCCCGAGGGGATTACTCAGCCCCAGCATTTT	CASSPEGITQPQHF
TRBV7-9	NA	TRBJ2-5	NA	TGTGCCAGCAGCGGCGGGACAGAGCGGACCCAGTACTTC	CASSGGTERTQYF
TRBV11-2	NA	TRBJ2-4	NA	TGTGCCAGCAGCTTCCTCTTTCACAGAGGAGCCAAAAACATTCAGTACTTC	CASSFLFHRGAKNIQYF
TRBV10-3	NA	TRBJ1-3	NA	TGTGCCATCAGTGAGTCGGGAGTCTCTCTACGTGGAAACACCATATATTTT	CAISESGVSLRGNTIYF
TRBV5-1	once	TRBJ2-7	NA	TGCGCCAGCAGCTTGGGGGGAATAAACTACGAGCAGTACTTC	CASSLGGINYEQYF
TRBV7-9	NA	TRBJ2-3	TRBD2	TGTGCCAGCAGCTTAGACGGGGGGAATACAGATACGCAGTATTTT	CASSLDGGNTDTQYF
TRBV19	NA	TRBJ1-5	NA	TGTGCCAGTAGTATCGGGGGGGGGAGCAATCAGCCCCAGCATTTT	CASSIGGGSNQPQHF
TRBV4-1	NA	TRBJ2-5	TRBD2	TGCGCCAGCAGCCAATCCGTTAGCGGGGGGGCGTTAGAGACCCAGTACTTC	CASSQSVSGGALETQYF
TRBV29-1	once	TRBJ1-2	NA	TGCAGCGTCGCCAACCCCCCGGCCCGCGAGGGCTACACCTTC	CSVANPPAREGYTF
TRBV27	NA	TRBJ1-1	TRBD1	TGTGCCAGCAGTTGGGGACAGAGATACACTGAAGCTTTCTTT	CASSWGQRYTEAFF
TRBV9	NA	TRBJ2-3	TRBD2	TGTGCCAGCAGCGTAGAGTGGAGTAGCGGGGGGGCCGGGGCTAGCACAGATACGCAGTATTTT	CASSVEWSSGGAGASTDTQYF
TRBV7-9	NA	TRBJ2-7	TRBD1	TGTGCCAGCAGCGGACGACAGGGAACCCGAAGAGATGTGGGATACGAGCAGTACTTC	CASSGRQGTRRDVGYEQYF
TRBV6-5	NA	TRBJ1-4	NA	TGTGCCAGCAGACAGGACACCAGAAGGAATGAAAAACTGTTTTTT	CASRQDTRRNEKLFF
TRBV7-9	NA	TRBJ1-2	TRBD1	TGTGCCAGCAGCTTAGCCACCGGGACAGTTGGCTACACCTTC	CASSLATGTVGYTF
TRBV10-3	NA	TRBJ1-4	TRBD1	TGTGCCATAAGAGATACAGGGGGCTCGGAAAAACTGTTTTTT	CAIRDTGGSEKLFF
TRBV5-6	NA	TRBJ1-2	TRBD1	TGTGCCAGCAGCTTTTCGGACAGGGGAGCCTCTGGCTACACCTTC	CASSFSDRGASGYTF
TRBV19	NA	TRBJ1-4	TRBD1	TGTGCCAGTAGTATCGTAAGCACAGGGGTGGCTGAAAAACTGTTTTTT	CASSIVSTGVAEKLFF
TRBV5-1	NA	TRBJ1-1	NA	TGCGCCAGCAGCCCCTTGGGCAGGACAGCCTCTGAAGCTTTCTTT	CASSPLGRTASEAFF
TRBV19	NA	TRBJ2-3	TRBD2	TGTGCCAGTAGTCCTAGACTAGCGGGGGATCCGGATACGCAGTATTTT	CASSPRLAGDPDTQYF
TRBV10-3	NA	TRBJ1-5	NA	TGTGCCATCAGTGAGTCTACAGGGAAACAGCCCCAGCATTTT	CAISESTGKQPQHF
TRBV6-4	NA	TRBJ1-6	TRBD1	TGTGCCAGCAGTCTAGACAGGGGGGTGTTGGCACCCCTCCACTTT	CASSLDRGVLAPLHF
TRBV9	NA	TRBJ2-1	NA	TGTGCCAGCGGCTCCGGGCTCCGCAGCTCCTACAATGAGCAGTTCTTC	CASGSGLRSSYNEQFF
TRBV6-5	NA	TRBJ1-4	TRBD1	TGTGCCAGCAGTTACTCAAGGGGGCGAGAAAAACTGTTTTTT	CASSYSRGREKLFF
TRBV19	NA	TRBJ1-2	NA	TGTGCCACGCTCGCAGGGCTTGTTTATGGCTACACCTTC	CATLAGLVYGYTF
TRBV7-8	once	TRBJ1-1	NA	TGTGCCAGCAGCCCTGTACTTCGTTCATCGAACACTGAAGCTTTCTTT	CASSPVLRSSNTEAFF